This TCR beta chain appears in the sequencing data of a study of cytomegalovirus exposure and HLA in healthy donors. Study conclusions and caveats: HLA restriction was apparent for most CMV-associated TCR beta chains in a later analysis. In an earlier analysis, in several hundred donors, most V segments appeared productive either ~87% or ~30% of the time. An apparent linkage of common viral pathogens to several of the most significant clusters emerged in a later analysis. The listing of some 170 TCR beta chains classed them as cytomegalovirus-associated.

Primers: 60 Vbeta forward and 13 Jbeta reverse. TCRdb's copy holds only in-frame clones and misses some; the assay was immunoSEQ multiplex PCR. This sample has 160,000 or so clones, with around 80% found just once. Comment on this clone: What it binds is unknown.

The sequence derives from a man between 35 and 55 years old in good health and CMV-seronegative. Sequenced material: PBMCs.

The CDR3 region is CASTGDFVTQYF. The CDR3 DNA reads as TGTGCCAGCACCGGGGACTTTGTGACCCAGTACTTC. The chain has TRBV28 and TRBJ2-5; a possible D gene is TRBD2 (6 bases). CDR1 MDHEN and CDR2 SYDVKM come from the germline V gene. The V end lost 7 bases, the J end lost 7 bases, and 13 bases lay between the germline ends. The CDR3 has 12 residues. Full variable domain (remainder filled in from reference TRBV28 and TRBJ2-5): DVKVTQSSRYLVKRTGEKVFLECVQDMDHENMFWYRQDPGLGLRLIYFSYDVKMKEKGDIPEGYSVSREKKERFSLILESASTNQTSMYLCASTGDFVTQYFGPGTRLLVL.